These T cell receptor beta chains were read from a single sample in a study of T-cell reconstitution after alpha-beta-depleted transplantation in children. Each CDR3 protein gets one entry after TCRdb re-called the PCR reads with MiXCR. The sample includes a few hundred thousand distinct CDR3 sequences, 20% of them seen just once. Sample: PBMCs from the stem cell graft donor, taken from the stem cell graft. All receptors come from a human donor who donated a stem cell graft to a child with acute myeloid leukemia. The CDR3 runs from the conserved cysteine through the conserved F or W.

TRBV20-1 CSAPSIRRFDEQFF
TRBV24-1 CATIARQPQHF
TRBV7-3 CASSFTLTEAFF
TRBV7-9 CASSENGDSGNTIYF
TRBV9 CASSVVSDSYEQYF
TRBV6-1 CASSDAGGGYEQYF
TRBV7-8 CASSAHRTSPYEQYF
TRBV12-3/TRBV12-4 CASSLRLSSTEAFF
TRBV6-5 CASSYSSRWAGVTGELFF
TRBV11-1 CASSLGEFQGARNQPQHF
TRBV29-1 CSVRWEAGTSNNEQFF
TRBV20-1 CSARDLAPTYEQYF
TRBV7-2 CASSLVMIAGGTQYF
TRBV20-1 CSAGEATKNYEQYF
TRBV12-3/TRBV12-4 CASSPRGWGQGEQFF
TRBV7-9 CASSLFPAGYNEQFF
TRBV5-6 CASSLGQFIAGELFF
TRBV29-1 CSVESRDRESTDTQYF
TRBV5-1 CASRSGPGGYEQYF
TRBV4-1 CASSQEEGAAYNEQFF
TRBV29-1 CSVEGLYTTQQYF
TRBV29-1 CSVDEDPNAFSGRANEQFF
TRBV6-2/TRBV6-3 CATLIGGGNIQYF
TRBV20-1 CSARKLNSNQPQHF
TRBV29-1 CSYLQGTYNEQFF
TRBV2 CASSDVVKDTQYF
TRBV20-1 CSATDRRQDPYEQYF
TRBV20-1 CSARAGLAVFSSYNEQFF
TRBV28 CASSLGLAGGSWTDTQYF
TRBV18 CASSPSTGISNQPQHF
TRBV24-1 CATSDLADGPYNEQFF
TRBV10-3 CAIRSAGGLNEQFF
TRBV27 CASAVTGAAYYGYTF
TRBV20-1 CSARDGGYWVYEQYF
TRBV20-1 CSALTGAGYEQYF
TRBV25-1 CASSTSSGREYEQYF
TRBV29-1 CSGFTGRTEAFF
TRBV24-1 CATSDRTGIIYNEQFF
TRBV6-1 CASSAEYSNTEAFF
TRBV6-5 CASSYSASGSTDTQYF
TRBV20-1 CSARAAGSYNSPLHF
TRBV5-8 CASSLAGTGAYNEQFF
TRBV12-3/TRBV12-4 CASSSLASETQYF
TRBV4-2 CAMGSTDNEQFF
TRBV7-9 CASSLGGQGRRETQYF
TRBV20-1 CSASGPSGLTYEQYF
TRBV5-5 CASSLTGFNTEAFF
TRBV29-1 CSVESETQYF
TRBV7-7 CASSFGTSGRAIAGELFF
TRBV20-1 CSARVAGSQPQHF